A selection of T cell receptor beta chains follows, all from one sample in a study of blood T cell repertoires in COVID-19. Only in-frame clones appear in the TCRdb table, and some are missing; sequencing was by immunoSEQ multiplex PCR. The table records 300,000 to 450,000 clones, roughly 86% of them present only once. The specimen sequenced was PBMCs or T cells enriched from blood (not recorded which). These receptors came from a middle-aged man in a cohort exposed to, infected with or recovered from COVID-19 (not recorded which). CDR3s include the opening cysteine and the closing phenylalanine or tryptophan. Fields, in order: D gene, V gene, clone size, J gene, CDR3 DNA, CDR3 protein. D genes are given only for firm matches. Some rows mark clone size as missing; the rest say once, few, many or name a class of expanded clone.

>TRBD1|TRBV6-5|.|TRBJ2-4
TGTGCCAGCCAACCCTGGACAGGGGAAAACATTCAGTACTTC
CASQPWTGENIQYF
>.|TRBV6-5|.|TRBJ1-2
TGTGCCAGCACCCGGGGAGGATATGGCTACACCTTC
CASTRGGYGYTF
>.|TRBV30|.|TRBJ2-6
TGTGCCTGGACCACGGGGAACTCTGGGGCCAACGTCCTGACTTTC
CAWTTGNSGANVLTF
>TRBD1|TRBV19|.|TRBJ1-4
TGTGCCAGTAGTATGTCGACAGGGGCAACTAATGAAAAACTGTTTTTT
CASSMSTGATNEKLFF
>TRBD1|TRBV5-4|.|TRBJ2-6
TGTGCCAGCAGCTCTCAGGGGGCAGGCTCTGGGGCCAACGTCCTGACTTTC
CASSSQGAGSGANVLTF
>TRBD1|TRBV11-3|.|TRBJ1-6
TGTGCCAGCAGCTTCCCCGACAGGGGGAATTCACCCCTCCACTTT
CASSFPDRGNSPLHF
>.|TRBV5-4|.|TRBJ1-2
TGTGCCAGCAGCTCCCCAGGGGCCTATGGCTACACCTTC
CASSSPGAYGYTF
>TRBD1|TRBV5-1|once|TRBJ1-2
TGCGCCAGCAGCTTGGGACAGGGGGCGTCTGGCTACACCTTC
CASSLGQGASGYTF
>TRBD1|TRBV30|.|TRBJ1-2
TGTGCCTGGAGTACAGGGGATGGCTACACCTTC
CAWSTGDGYTF
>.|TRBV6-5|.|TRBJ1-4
TGTGCCAGCAGAAACCAGGGGCTAGCTAATGAAAAACTGTTTTTT
CASRNQGLANEKLFF
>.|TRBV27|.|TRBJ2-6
TGTGCCAGCAGAGCGGGTTCCTCTGGGGCCAACGTCCTGACTTTC
CASRAGSSGANVLTF
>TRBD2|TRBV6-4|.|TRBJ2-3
TGTGCCAGCAGTATCAGCGGGAGTACAGATACGCAGTATTTT
CASSISGSTDTQYF
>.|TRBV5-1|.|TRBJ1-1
TGCGCCAGCAGCTTGGGCCTACAGGGAACCACTGAAGCTTTCTTT
CASSLGLQGTTEAFF
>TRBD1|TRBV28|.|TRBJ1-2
TGTGCCAGCAGGGTGGGGGACAGGGGGTATGGCTACACCTTC
CASRVGDRGYGYTF
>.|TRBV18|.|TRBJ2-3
TGTGCCAGCTCATCTGTTTCCACAGATACGCAGTATTTT
CASSSVSTDTQYF
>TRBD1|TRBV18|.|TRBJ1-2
TGTGCCAGCTCATCCGGGACAGACTATGGCTACACCTTC
CASSSGTDYGYTF
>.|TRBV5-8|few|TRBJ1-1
TGTGCCAGCAGCTTGTATTTATCACAGAGAATTACTTTCTTT
CASSLYLSQRITFF
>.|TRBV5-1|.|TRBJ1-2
TGCGCCAGCAGCTTGGTCCTAGGGGACTATGGCTACACCTTC
CASSLVLGDYGYTF
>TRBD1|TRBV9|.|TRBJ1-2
TGTGCCAGCAGCGCCGACAGGGGGCTAGGGGGCTACACCTTC
CASSADRGLGGYTF
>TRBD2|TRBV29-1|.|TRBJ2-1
TGCAGCGTTGTCGGGGGGAGCTCCTACAATGAGCAGTTCTTC
CSVVGGSSYNEQFF
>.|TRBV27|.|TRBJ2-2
TGTGCCAGCAGTTTATCGAGGGGGACTACGGCCGGGGAGCTGTTTTTT
CASSLSRGTTAGELFF
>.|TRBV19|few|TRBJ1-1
TGTGCCAGTAGTCCCCTTCTGACAGACACTGAAGCTTTCTTT
CASSPLLTDTEAFF
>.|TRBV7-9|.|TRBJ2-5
TGTGCCAGCAGCTTTTCGGGGAGTATCCAAGAGACCCAGTACTTC
CASSFSGSIQETQYF
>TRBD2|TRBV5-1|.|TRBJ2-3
TGCGCCAGCAGCGGTAAGGAGGCTAGCGGGAGAGATACGCAGTATTTT
CASSGKEASGRDTQYF
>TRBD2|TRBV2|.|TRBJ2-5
TGTGCCAGCAGCGTGTGGGGACTAGCGGGGGAAGAGACCCAGTACTTC
CASSVWGLAGEETQYF
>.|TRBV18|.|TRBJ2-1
TGTGCCAGCTCACCAGGACAGCTAACCTACAATGAGCAGTTCTTC
CASSPGQLTYNEQFF
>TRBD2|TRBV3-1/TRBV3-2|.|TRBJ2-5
TGTGCCAGCAGCCAAGATAATAGCGGGTCCTACCAAGAGACCCAGTACTTC
CASSQDNSGSYQETQYF
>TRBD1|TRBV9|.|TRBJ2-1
TGTGCCAGCAGCGTCGGGACAGAACTGTTCTTC
CASSVGTELFF
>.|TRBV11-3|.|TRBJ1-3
TGTGCCAATAGCCCTGGAAACACCAAATATTTT
CANSPGNTKYF
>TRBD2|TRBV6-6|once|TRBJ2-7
TGTGCCAGCAGTCATGGGGGGGTGGGAGAGAGAACCTACGAGCAGTACTTC
CASSHGGVGERTYEQYF
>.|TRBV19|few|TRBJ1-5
TGTGCCAGTAGTAGCCGGGACTTCTTACCCCGTTTCTACAATCAGCCCCAGCATTTT
CASSSRDFLPRFYNQPQHF
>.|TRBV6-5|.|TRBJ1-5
TGTGCCAGCAGTTACTCACCCGAGGGCGGTCAGCCCCAGCATTTT
CASSYSPEGGQPQHF
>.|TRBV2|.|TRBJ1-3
TGTGCCAGCAGTGATAGTCATCCTAACACCATATATTTT
CASSDSHPNTIYF
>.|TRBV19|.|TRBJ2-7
TGTGCCAGTAGTATATCGTCCAGGGATTTGGGCTCCTACGAGCAGTACTTC
CASSISSRDLGSYEQYF
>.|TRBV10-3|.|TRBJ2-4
TGTGCCATCAGTGAGCCCCCCGCGGGGAGGACCAAAAACATTCAGTACTTC
CAISEPPAGRTKNIQYF
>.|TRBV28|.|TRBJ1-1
TGTGCCAGCACCCCTATGTCGGGGGGCCGAGCTTTCTTT
CASTPMSGGRAFF
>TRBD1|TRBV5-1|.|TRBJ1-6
TGCGCCAGCAGTCAACAGGGGGCGAGTAATTCACCCCTCCACTTT
CASSQQGASNSPLHF